Shown below are 25 T cell receptor beta chains from a single sample sequenced in a study of post-analysis software for immune sequencing data. Findings and limits, study-wide: In patients, TRBV5-6, TRBV5-1 and TRBV20-1 belonged to several TRBV segments found more frequently than in controls.

Their target antigens are unknown. Prepared libraries of TCR beta cDNA carried unique molecular identifiers. TCRdb redid the calling of the PCR reads with MiXCR, one entry per CDR3 protein. This sample has approximately 770,000 distinct CDR3 sequences, with just over 45% found just once. Sequencing was done on a sample of blood. The receptors were gathered from a girl between 5 and 17 years old with multiple sclerosis.

The CDR3 is CASTPLDLYHEQYF. Written as DNA, the CDR3 is TGTGCCAGCACCCCCCTGGACCTGTACCACGAGCAGTACTTC. The chain is built from TRBV28 and TRBJ2-7; D remains unclear. From germline, CDR1 is MDHEN and CDR2 SYDVKM. Trimming stripped 7 bases from V and 5 bases from J, with 18 bases between. CDR3 size: 14 residues. Combining the CDR3 with reference TRBV28 and TRBJ2-7 gives the whole variable domain DVKVTQSSRYLVKRTGEKVFLECVQDMDHENMFWYRQDPGLGLRLIYFSYDVKMKEKGDIPEGYSVSREKKERFSLILESASTNQTSMYLCASTPLDLYHEQYFGPGTRLTVT.

The genes are TRBV12-3 or TRBV12-4 and TRBJ2-5, with 13 bases matching TRBD2. CDR3 size: 17 residues. The V segment lost 6 bases and the J segment 1 base; nucleotides outside the gene matches: 8. CDR3: CASSLTSGRLAQETQYF. As DNA, the CDR3 is TGTGCCAGCAGCCTGACTAGCGGGAGGTTGGCCCAAGAGACCCAGTACTTC.

A few counts support this clonotype. V gene TRBV5-1 combines with J gene TRBJ2-5; D uncertain. Per the germline V gene, CDR1 is SGHRS and CDR2 is YFSETQ. The ends were cut back, 7 bases at V and 5 bases at J, with 12 bases in the middle. The CDR3 extends over 12 amino acids. The CDR3 spells CASASLRETQYF. As DNA, the CDR3 is TGCGCCAGCGCCAGCCTCCGGGAGACCCAGTACTTC.

This clonotype was seen more than once but under ten times. The V gene is TRBV29-1, the J gene TRBJ1-5; TRBD1 agrees at 7 bases. Per the germline V gene, CDR1 is SQVTM and CDR2 is ANQGSEA. This CDR3 contains 16 residues. V shed 7 bases and J 5 bases; nucleotides not matched to a gene: 17. CDR3 sequence: CSATGDPSLRDQPQHF. The CDR3 DNA reads as TGCAGCGCAACAGGGGATCCCTCACTCAGGGATCAGCCCCAGCATTTT.

The genes are TRBV20-1 and TRBJ2-1, with TRBD2 matching over 9 bases. CDR1 and CDR2 from the germline V gene are DFQATT and SNEGSKA (reference sequence). CDR3 length equals 15 residues. V shed 1 base and J 5 bases; nucleotides not matched to a gene: 6. The CDR3 protein is CSARVAGGPHNEQFF. In DNA, the CDR3 is TGCAGTGCTAGAGTGGCGGGAGGGCCCCACAATGAGCAGTTCTTC.

This clonotype turned up a few times. The rearrangement links TRBV5-1 to TRBJ2-7; 9 bases align to TRBD2. The ends lost 4 bases at V and 1 base at J; junction bases unmatched: 6. The V gene's germline CDR1 is SGHRS and CDR2 YFSETQ. This CDR3 is built from 15 residues. The CDR3 DNA sequence: TGCGCCAGCAGCCCACAGCGGGAGGCGTCCTACGAGCAGTACTTC. Translated: CASSPQREASYEQYF. Full variable domain (missing parts from reference TRBV5-1 and TRBJ2-7): KAGVTQTPRYLIKTRGQQVTLSCSPISGHRSVSWYQQTPGQGLQFLFEYFSETQRNKGNFPGRFSGRQFSNSRSEMNVSTLELGDSALYLCASSPQREASYEQYFGPGTRLTVT.

This clonotype has more than one count but fewer than ten. The rearrangement uses TRBV15 and TRBJ1-5, with D hard to call. The CDR3 has 13 residues. V was trimmed by 0 bases and J by 4 bases, leaving 4 bases between them. The V gene's germline CDR1 is LNHNV and CDR2 YYDKDF (reference sequence). DNA for the CDR3: TGTGCCACCAGCAGAGACGATAATCAGCCCCAGCATTTT. Protein: CATSRDDNQPQHF.

The chain has TRBV7-2 and TRBJ2-1; 9 bases agree with TRBD1. The CDR3 runs to 15 residues. The J segment lost 6 bases and the V segment lost 5 bases, leaving 8 bases of the junction unmatched. Germline V gene data show CDR1 as SGHTA and CDR2 as FQGNSA. The CDR3 nucleotides read TGTGCCAGCAGCCCCTGGGACAGGGCGGGCAATGAGCAGTTCTTC. As protein: CASSPWDRAGNEQFF.

This clonotype was counted between two and nine times. The genes are TRBV12-3 or TRBV12-4 and TRBJ1-2, with D possibly matching TRBD1 (6 bases). This CDR3 region has 15 residues. V gave up 4 bases and J gave up 4 bases, with 16 bases separating them. This chain's CDR3 is CASSSGASPIYGYTF. CDR3 DNA sequence: TGTGCCAGCAGTTCAGGGGCAAGCCCAATCTATGGCTACACCTTC.

This rearrangement joins TRBV3-1 to TRBJ2-7; D not resolved. Germline assignment: CDR1 LGHDT and CDR2 YNNKEL (reference sequence). V lost 1 base and J 5 bases, leaving 21 bases between the germline ends. The CDR3 consists of 17 residues. Here the CDR3 DNA reads TGTGCCAGCAGCCAAGGGGCTGGGGTGAACATAAGGGACGAGCAGTACTTC. It specifies CASSQGAGVNIRDEQYF.

The chain links TRBV20-1 to TRBJ1-2, with TRBD1 matching over 12 bases. This CDR3 is built from 13 residues. Per germline, CDR1 DFQATT and CDR2 SNEGSKA (reference sequence). J lost 6 bases, V lost 3 bases, and 2 bases had no gene match. The CDR3 sequence is CSARGQGADGYTF. The CDR3 nucleotides read TGCAGTGCTAGGGGACAGGGGGCGGATGGCTACACCTTC.

This clonotype was picked up a small number of times. The chain recombines TRBV7-2 with TRBJ2-7; D unresolved. This CDR3 has 15 amino acids. The germline V gene has CDR1 SGHTA and CDR2 FQGNSA. Trimming stripped 5 bases from V and 1 base from J, with 15 bases between. As DNA, the CDR3 is TGTGCCAGCAGCCCCAGTTGGGGTACGTCCTACGAGCAGTACTTC. Translated, it gives CASSPSWGTSYEQYF.

This chain joins TRBV4-1 and TRBJ2-1, with D possibly being TRBD1 (5 bases). Germline assignment: CDR1 MGHRA and CDR2 YSYEKL. The CDR3 length is 17 residues. V dropped 1 base and J dropped 8 bases, with 21 bases sitting between them. CDR3: CASSQGHRTGFTDEQFF. CDR3 sequence (DNA): TGCGCCAGCAGCCAAGGTCATCGTACAGGATTTACGGATGAGCAGTTCTTC.

This CDR3 reads CASSEEGRQETQYF. The CDR3, as DNA: TGTGCCAGCAGTGAGGAGGGACGGCAGGAGACCCAGTACTTC. The gene calls are TRBV7-8 and TRBJ2-4; D is possibly TRBD2 (6 bases). The J call is doubtful: the DNA matches TRBJ2-5 better. Germline V gene data show CDR1 as SGHVS and CDR2 as FQNEAQ. The CDR3 totals 14 residues.

There are a few counts of this clonotype. The chain couples TRBV27 to TRBJ2-7, with 9 bases aligning to TRBD2. The CDR3 loop spans 16 amino acids. V shed 1 base and J 6 bases; nucleotides not matched to a gene: 10. Germline V gene data show CDR1 as MNHEY and CDR2 as SMNVEV (reference sequence). CDR3 loop: CASSLWQAGGPGEQYF. CDR3 bases: TGTGCCAGCAGTTTATGGCAGGCGGGAGGGCCGGGCGAGCAGTACTTC.

This clonotype was found once. This rearrangement joins TRBV20-1 to TRBJ2-4; 12 nucleotides match TRBD2. Trimming took 1 base from V and 0 from J; bases not matched to a gene: 1. The germline V gene encodes CDR1 DFQATT and CDR2 SNEGSKA (reference sequence). The length of the CDR3 is 16 residues. The CDR3 bases are TGCAGTGCTAGAGGGACTAGCGGGATAGCCAAAAACATTCAGTACTTC. Translated: CSARGTSGIAKNIQYF.

This clonotype was seen at least ten times. The chain uses TRBV20-1 and TRBJ2-1, with 13 bases fitting TRBD2. V was pared by 5 bases and J by 6 bases, with 10 bases of the junction left unmatched. Germline values: CDR1 DFQATT, CDR2 SNEGSKA (reference sequence). CDR3 length equals 16 residues. CDR3 in DNA: TGCAGTGCTTTCCCTAAGGGACTAGCGGGAATCAATGAGCAGTTCTTC. Protein sequence: CSAFPKGLAGINEQFF.

The chain couples TRBV6-1 to TRBJ2-1, with TRBD1 identical over 10 bases. CDR1 is MNHNS, CDR2 SASEGT, per germline. Losses at the gene ends were 4 bases for V and 7 bases for J; bases not matched to a gene: 4. The CDR3 is 14 residues long. The CDR3 DNA sequence: TGTGCCAGCAGTGGCAGACAGGGGGCGAATGAGCAGTTCTTC. It yields the protein CASSGRQGANEQFF.

The chain combines TRBV2 with TRBJ2-5, with D perhaps matching TRBD1 or TRBD2 (5 bases each). CDR3 length: 13 residues. Deletions cut 7 bases from V and 2 bases from J, with 11 bases between. CDR1 and CDR2 from the germline V gene are SNHLY and FYNNEI. The CDR3 reads CASKKRTQETQYF. The CDR3 coding sequence is TGTGCCAGCAAGAAGCGGACACAAGAGACCCAGTACTTC.

The chain couples TRBV11-2 to TRBJ1-2; TRBD1 matches at 9 bases. Per germline, CDR1 SGHAT and CDR2 FQNNGV. J lost 2 bases, V lost 5 bases, and 6 bases had no gene match. The CDR3 has 15 amino acids. CDR3 bases: TGTGCCAGCAGCCCCGGAGGACAGGGGAACTATGGCTACACCTTC. Translated: CASSPGGQGNYGYTF.

The genes are TRBV29-1 and TRBJ2-7; D unresolved. Judging by the DNA end, TRBJ2-5 fits better; the J call may be wrong. Germline-derived CDR1 and CDR2 are SQVTM and ANQGSEA. This CDR3 has 14 amino acids. The CDR3 nucleotides read TGCAGCGTCGGCGGCCGGGCCTCAGCGGAGACCCAGTACTTC. It encodes CSVGGRASAETQYF.

A remark on this clonotype: A read error may produce the germline difference seen at one junction end. This chain connects TRBV7-7 to TRBJ2-5, with 8 bases fitting TRBD2. The end of the DNA aligns better with TRBJ2-7, so the J call may be wrong. The CDR3 totals 17 residues. In germline, CDR1 is SSHAT, CDR2 FNYEAQ (reference sequence). The CDR3 DNA sequence: TGTGCTAGCAGCTTATTTGGAAAGCGGGGGACCTCCTACGAGCAGTACTTC. It codes for CASSLFGKRGTSYEQYF.

This clonotype was counted a few times. The V call is TRBV14, the J call TRBJ2-5; D gene ambiguous. The CDR3 totals 14 residues. Germline CDR1 SGHDN, CDR2 FVKESK. V was cut by 0 bases and J by 7 bases, with 12 bases left in between. The CDR3 bases are TGTGCCAGCAGCCAAGAGGGCGGAGACGGGACCCAGTACTTC. Protein product: CASSQEGGDGTQYF.

This clonotype showed up just a few times. The chain has TRBV3-1 and TRBJ2-1; 8 nucleotides agree with TRBD2. The J segment lost 8 bases and the V segment lost 4 bases, leaving 10 bases of the junction unmatched. This CDR3 comprises 15 residues. Germline V CDR1 and CDR2: LGHDT, YNNKEL (reference sequence). The CDR3 nucleotides are TGTGCCAGCAGCCCCTTTGGTAGCGGGAAGGATGAGCAGTTCTTC. Translation gives CASSPFGSGKDEQFF.

The gene calls are TRBV7-6 and TRBJ2-7; D gene uncertain. The germline V gene has CDR1 SGHVS and CDR2 FNYEAQ. Trimming removed 2 bases from V and 4 bases from J, with 12 bases in between. This CDR3 has 14 amino acids. The CDR3 region is CASSLSAFGYEQYF. The CDR3 bases are TGTGCCAGCAGCTTATCCGCGTTTGGGTACGAGCAGTACTTC. Supplemented by reference TRBV7-6 and TRBJ2-7, the full variable domain reads GAGVSQSPRYKVTKRGQDVALRCDPISGHVSLYWYRQALGQGPEFLTYFNYEAQQDKSGLPNDRFSAERPEGSISTLTIQRTEQRDSAMYRCASSLSAFGYEQYFGPGTRLTVT.